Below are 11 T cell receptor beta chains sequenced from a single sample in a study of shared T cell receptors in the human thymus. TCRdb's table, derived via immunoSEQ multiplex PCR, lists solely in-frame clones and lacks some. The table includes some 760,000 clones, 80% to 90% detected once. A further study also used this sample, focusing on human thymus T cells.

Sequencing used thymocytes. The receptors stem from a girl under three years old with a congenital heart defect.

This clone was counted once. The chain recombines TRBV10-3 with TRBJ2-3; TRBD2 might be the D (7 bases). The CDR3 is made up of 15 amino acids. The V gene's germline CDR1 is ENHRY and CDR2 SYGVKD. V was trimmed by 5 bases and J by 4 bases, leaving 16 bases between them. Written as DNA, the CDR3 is TGTGCCATCAGTCAGACGGGGGGCGTCCCAGATACGCAGTATTTT. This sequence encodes CAISQTGGVPDTQYF.

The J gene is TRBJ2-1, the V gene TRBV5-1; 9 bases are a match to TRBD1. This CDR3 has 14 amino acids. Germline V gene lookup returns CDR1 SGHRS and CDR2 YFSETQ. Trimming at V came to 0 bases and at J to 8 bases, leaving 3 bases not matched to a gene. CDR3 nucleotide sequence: TGCGCCAGCAGCTTGGGGGACAGGGCCCATGAGCAGTTCTTC. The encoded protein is CASSLGDRAHEQFF.

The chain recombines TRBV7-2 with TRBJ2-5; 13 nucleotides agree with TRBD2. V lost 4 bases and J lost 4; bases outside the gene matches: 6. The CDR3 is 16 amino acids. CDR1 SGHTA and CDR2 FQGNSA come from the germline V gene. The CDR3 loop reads CASSSGLAGSLETQYF. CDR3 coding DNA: TGTGCCAGCAGCTCGGGACTAGCGGGGTCCTTAGAGACCCAGTACTTC.

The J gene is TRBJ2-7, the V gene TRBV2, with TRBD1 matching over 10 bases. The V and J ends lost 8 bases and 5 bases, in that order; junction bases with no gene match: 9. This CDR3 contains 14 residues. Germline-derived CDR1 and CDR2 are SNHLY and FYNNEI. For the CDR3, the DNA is TGTGCCAGCGATGTGGGACAGGGGAACCACGAGCAGTACTTC. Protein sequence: CASDVGQGNHEQYF.

This CDR3 reads CASTPFIGTGAYGYTF. The CDR3 nucleotides read TGTGCCAGTACCCCGTTTATAGGGACAGGTGCTTATGGCTACACCTTC. The chain uses TRBV19 and TRBJ1-2; TRBD1 agrees at 8 bases. This CDR3 contains 16 residues. V lost 7 bases and J lost 5; bases outside the gene matches: 15. Germline V gives CDR1 LNHDA, CDR2 SQIVND (reference sequence).

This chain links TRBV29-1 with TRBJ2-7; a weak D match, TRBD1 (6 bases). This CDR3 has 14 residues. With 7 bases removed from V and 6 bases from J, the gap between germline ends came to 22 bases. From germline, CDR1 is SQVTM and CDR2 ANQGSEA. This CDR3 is CSAAVWDKRCEQYF. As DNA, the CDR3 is TGCAGCGCCGCCGTTTGGGACAAAAGATGCGAGCAGTACTTC.

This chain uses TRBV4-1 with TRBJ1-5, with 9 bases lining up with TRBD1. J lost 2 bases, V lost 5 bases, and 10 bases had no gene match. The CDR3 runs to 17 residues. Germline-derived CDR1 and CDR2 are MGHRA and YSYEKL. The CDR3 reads CASSIGQGNIGNQPQHF. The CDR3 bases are TGCGCCAGCAGCATAGGACAGGGGAACATTGGCAATCAGCCCCAGCATTTT.

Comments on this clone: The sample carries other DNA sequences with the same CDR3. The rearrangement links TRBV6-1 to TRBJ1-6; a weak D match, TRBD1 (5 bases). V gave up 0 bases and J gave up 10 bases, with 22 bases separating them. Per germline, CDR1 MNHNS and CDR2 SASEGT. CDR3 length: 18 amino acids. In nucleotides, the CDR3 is TGTGCCAGCAGTGAAGCCTACACAGGACAATCAAAATACTCACCCCTCCACTTT. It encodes CASSEAYTGQSKYSPLHF.

In nucleotides, the CDR3 is TGTGCCAGTAGTGGGACTTTTTCCTCTGGAAACACCATATATTTT. Amino acid sequence: CASSGTFSSGNTIYF. V is TRBV9 and J is TRBJ1-3; tentative D call: TRBD1 (5 bases). V was clipped by 8 bases and J by 0 bases, with 15 bases between them. CDR3 size: 15 residues. Germline assignment: CDR1 SGDLS and CDR2 YYNGEE.

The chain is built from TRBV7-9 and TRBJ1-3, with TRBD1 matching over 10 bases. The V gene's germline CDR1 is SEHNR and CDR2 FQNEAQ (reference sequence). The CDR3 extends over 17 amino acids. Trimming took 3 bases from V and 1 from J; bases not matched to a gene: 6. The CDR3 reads CASSFRQGANSGNTIYF. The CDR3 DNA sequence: TGTGCCAGCAGCTTTCGACAGGGGGCGAATTCTGGAAACACCATATATTTT.

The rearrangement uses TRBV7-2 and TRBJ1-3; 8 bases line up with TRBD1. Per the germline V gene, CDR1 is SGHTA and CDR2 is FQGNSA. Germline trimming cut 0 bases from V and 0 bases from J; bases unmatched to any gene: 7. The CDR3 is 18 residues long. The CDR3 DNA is TGTGCCAGCAGCTTAGCGTGGACAGGGATCTCCTCTGGAAACACCATATATTTT. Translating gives CASSLAWTGISSGNTIYF.